This paragraph covers one T cell receptor (beta chain) sequence. Its antigen is still unknown. The entry originates in a study of tumor-infiltrating lymphocytes in localized non-small cell lung cancer. General study points: Compared with uninvolved lung, tumors showed higher T cell infiltration by TCRbeta sequencing.

The CDR3 runs 14 residues. The V gene's germline CDR1 is SGHRS and CDR2 YFSETQ. V dropped 2 bases and J dropped 4; count of bases not matched to a gene: 2. Data came from immunoSEQ multiplex PCR; TCRdb stores just in-frame clones and leaves some out. The repertoire holds some 15,000 clones, with 60% to 85% as singletons. V gene TRBV5-1 combines with J gene TRBJ2-1, with 8 bases that match TRBD2. This receptor was identified in a human donor with non-small cell lung cancer. The specimen was lung tumor tissue. This CDR3 reads CASSLQRGYNEQFF. CDR3 coding DNA: TGCGCCAGCAGCTTACAGCGGGGGTACAATGAGCAGTTCTTC.